The 31 T cell receptor beta chains listed next were all sequenced from one sample in a study of cytomegalovirus exposure and HLA in healthy donors. 13 Jbeta primers and 60 Vbeta primers were used for the PCR. Profiled with immunoSEQ multiplex PCR; TCRdb holds only in-frame clones, not every one. The sample holds about 77,000 clones, about 73% seen once. Specimen: PBMCs. Receptors originate from a man between 35 and 55 years old in good health and CMV-seronegative.

CDR3 protein: CASGSGASTDTQYF. As DNA, the CDR3 is TGTGCCAGTGGTAGCGGAGCTAGCACAGATACGCAGTATTTT. The rearrangement joins TRBV6-5 to TRBJ2-3; tentative D call: TRBD2 (6 bases). V shed 9 bases and J shed 0 bases, with 13 bases lying between them. The length of the CDR3 is 14 residues. The germline V gene encodes CDR1 MNHEY and CDR2 SVGAGI.

The V call is TRBV6-6, the J call TRBJ2-5; tentatively, D is TRBD1 (5 bases). The CDR3 consists of 15 residues. The germline V gene encodes CDR1 MNHNY and CDR2 SVGAGI (reference sequence). The ends were cut back, 6 bases at V and 4 bases at J, with 18 bases in the middle. CDR3 sequence (DNA): TGTGCCAGCAGCCGGTCCGACAGACTTGGAGAGACCCAGTACTTC. Translation gives CASSRSDRLGETQYF.

The chain links TRBV7-3 to TRBJ2-2; 8 positions match TRBD1. CDR1 is SGHTA, CDR2 FQGTGA, per germline. The CDR3 runs to 12 residues. After removal of 2 bases from V and 12 bases from J, the junction contained 2 bases not matched to a gene. The CDR3 coding sequence is TGTGCCAGCAGCTTAGGACAGGGAAAGCTGTTTTTT. Amino acids: CASSLGQGKLFF.

This chain connects TRBV15 to TRBJ2-1, with D uncertain. The CDR3 length is 13 residues. Trimming took off 3 bases at V and 4 bases at J, with 7 bases between the two ends. Per germline, CDR1 LNHNV and CDR2 YYDKDF (reference sequence). CDR3 region: CATSSTAYNEQFF. The CDR3 DNA sequence: TGTGCCACCAGCAGTACAGCTTACAATGAGCAGTTCTTC.

This chain uses TRBV6-1 with TRBJ1-5; 12 bases are a match to TRBD1. The germline V gene has CDR1 MNHNS and CDR2 SASEGT. Germline trimming cut 1 base from V and 3 bases from J; bases unmatched to any gene: 4. The CDR3 consists of 17 residues. The CDR3 DNA is TGTGCCAGCAGTGAAGGAAGGGACAGGGGGCCCAATCAGCCCCAGCATTTT. It specifies CASSEGRDRGPNQPQHF.

The chain carries TRBV10-2 and TRBJ2-3, with D possibly being TRBD2 (6 bases). This CDR3 has 14 amino acids. The V gene's germline CDR1 is WSHSY and CDR2 SAAADI. Trimming pared 5 bases from V and 3 bases from J, leaving 12 bases between. The CDR3 loop reads CASSRAGRTDTQYF. The CDR3 DNA is TGCGCCAGCAGTAGGGCGGGAAGGACAGATACGCAGTATTTT.

This chain joins TRBV5-6 and TRBJ2-7, with 7 nucleotides matching TRBD2. Germline CDR1 and CDR2: SGHDT and YYEEEE. There are 15 residues in the CDR3. Trimming cost V 0 bases and J 7 bases; bases outside gene matches: 10. CDR3 sequence reads: CASSLGLAVGWEQYF. Written as DNA, the CDR3 is TGTGCCAGCAGCTTGGGGCTAGCGGTTGGTTGGGAGCAGTACTTC.

The CDR3 sequence: CAWARVTEAFF. The CDR3 DNA is TGTGCCTGGGCCAGGGTAACTGAAGCTTTCTTT. The chain links TRBV30 to TRBJ1-1, with a tentative D call TRBD1 (5 bases). This CDR3 spans 11 amino acids. Trimming stripped 5 bases from V and 5 bases from J, with 9 bases between. CDR1 is GTSNPN and CDR2 is SVGIG in the germline V gene (reference sequence).

J is TRBJ1-4 and V is TRBV19; D is ambiguous. CDR1 and CDR2 (germline): LNHDA, SQIVND (reference sequence). This CDR3 spans 15 amino acids. Trimming left V 5 bases short and J 0 bases short, with 10 bases between. The CDR3 sequence is CASSPPGATNEKLFF. The CDR3 nucleotides read TGTGCCAGTAGTCCCCCCGGGGCAACTAATGAAAAACTGTTTTTT. Full variable domain (remainder filled in from reference TRBV19 and TRBJ1-4): DGGITQSPKYLFRKEGQNVTLSCEQNLNHDAMYWYRQDPGQGLRLIYYSQIVNDFQKGDIAEGYSVSREKKESFPLTVTSAQKNPTAFYLCASSPPGATNEKLFFGSGTQLSVL.

This chain joins TRBV10-3 and TRBJ2-5, with D possibly matching TRBD2 (6 bases). The CDR3 totals 15 residues. V lost 6 bases, J lost 4 bases, and 18 bases lay in between. Germline V CDR1 and CDR2: ENHRY, SYGVKD. The DNA for the CDR3 is TGTGCCATCAGCCGGGCCCTCGGGAGTTTAGAGACCCAGTACTTC. It specifies CAISRALGSLETQYF.

Regarding this clone: Different DNA sequences within this sample yield the same CDR3. The rearrangement uses TRBV29-1 and TRBJ2-7; TRBD2 aligns across 9 bases. Trimming cost V 3 bases and J 4 bases; bases outside gene matches: 7. Germline V gene lookup returns CDR1 SQVTM and CDR2 ANQGSEA. The CDR3 is 14 residues long. The DNA of the CDR3 is TGCAGCGTTGACGGGCTAGCGGGAACTTACGAGCAGTACTTC. Translating it yields CSVDGLAGTYEQYF.

As to this clone: Lacking the conserved final phenylalanine or tryptophan, this CDR3 likely reflects a read error. Other DNA sequences from this sample encode an identical CDR3 as well. V usage is TRBV6-1 and J usage is TRBJ1-5; D is uncertain. Trimming removed 5 bases at V and 7 bases at J, with 9 bases between. There are 12 residues in the CDR3. Germline V CDR1 and CDR2: MNHNS, SASEGT. CDR3 region: CASSTGRQPQHV. CDR3 DNA sequence: TGTGCCAGCAGTACCGGGCGACAGCCCCAGCATGTT.

The chain employs TRBV19 and TRBJ1-1; 9 nucleotides line up with TRBD1. Trimming cost V 4 bases and J 7 bases; bases outside gene matches: 7. CDR3 length: 14 residues. CDR1 is LNHDA, CDR2 SQIVND, per germline (reference sequence). The CDR3 DNA sequence: TGTGCCAGTAGTAGACAGGGGGGTAGGAATGAAGCTTTCTTT. Its translation is CASSRQGGRNEAFF.

The chain joins TRBV7-9 to TRBJ2-1; TRBD2 matches 11 bases. This CDR3 comprises 16 residues. V was clipped by 5 bases and J by 8 bases; unmatched bases: 11. Germline loops: CDR1 SEHNR, CDR2 FQNEAQ (reference sequence). The DNA for the CDR3 is TGTGCCAGCAGCGATCGTCCGGGACTAGCGGCTGATGAGCAGTTCTTC. It encodes CASSDRPGLAADEQFF.

The chain combines TRBV7-9 with TRBJ2-2, with TRBD2 matching over 8 bases. The germline V gene encodes CDR1 SEHNR and CDR2 FQNEAQ (reference sequence). The junction had 11 bases not matched to a gene; V was cut back by 3 bases and J by 8 bases. The CDR3 is made up of 16 amino acids. Written as DNA, the CDR3 is TGTGCCAGCAGCTTGGGATTCGGGAGGGCCTCAGGGGAGCTGTTTTTT. This codes for CASSLGFGRASGELFF.

The V gene is TRBV13, the J gene TRBJ2-2; a possible D gene is TRBD2 (6 bases). In germline, CDR1 is PRHDT, CDR2 FYEKMQ (reference sequence). This CDR3 comprises 18 residues. The ends were cut back, 4 bases at V and 6 bases at J, with 24 bases in the middle. The CDR3 sequence is CASSSGLNAGTGAGELFF. CDR3 DNA sequence: TGTGCCAGCAGCTCGGGACTTAATGCCGGGACTGGAGCCGGGGAGCTGTTTTTT. Full variable domain (rest looked up from reference TRBV13 and TRBJ2-2): AAGVIQSPRHLIKEKRETATLKCYPIPRHDTVYWYQQGPGQDPQFLISFYEKMQSDKGSIPDRFSAQQFSDYHSELNMSSLELGDSALYFCASSSGLNAGTGAGELFFGEGSRLTVL.

V gene TRBV19 combines with J gene TRBJ2-2; D is undetermined. Germline assignment: CDR1 LNHDA and CDR2 SQIVND (reference sequence). The ends were cut back, 2 bases at V and 1 base at J, with 17 bases in the middle. The CDR3 has 18 residues. As DNA, the CDR3 is TGTGCCAGTAGTATAAGCCCCCCCGATTTTTTGAACACCGGGGAGCTGTTTTTT. Translating it yields CASSISPPDFLNTGELFF. The full variable domain, completed using reference TRBV19 and TRBJ2-2, is DGGITQSPKYLFRKEGQNVTLSCEQNLNHDAMYWYRQDPGQGLRLIYYSQIVNDFQKGDIAEGYSVSREKKESFPLTVTSAQKNPTAFYLCASSISPPDFLNTGELFFGEGSRLTVL.

The V call is TRBV6-4, the J call TRBJ1-4; D is unresolved. V dropped 3 bases and J dropped 6 bases, with 8 bases sitting between them. CDR3 length: 13 residues. Germline V lookup: CDR1 MRHNA, CDR2 SNTAGT. CDR3 coding DNA: TGTGCCAGCAGTGAGGAGTTCGATGAAAAACTGTTTTTT. Translation: CASSEEFDEKLFF.

The chain uses TRBV7-9 and TRBJ1-4, with unresolved D. V was trimmed by 5 bases and J by 8 bases, leaving 15 bases between them. CDR3 length equals 14 residues. Germline values: CDR1 SEHNR, CDR2 FQNEAQ (reference sequence). The DNA for the CDR3 is TGTGCCAGCAGCAACAGTCTGGCGGGGGAAAAACTGTTTTTT. Translation gives CASSNSLAGEKLFF.

This clone occurred once. This chain connects TRBV29-1 to TRBJ2-7; 8 bases map to TRBD1. Trimming cost V 8 bases and J 2 bases; bases outside gene matches: 5. The CDR3 sequence is 12 residues long. Looked up from germline, CDR1 is SQVTM and CDR2 is ANQGSEA. The CDR3 DNA reads as TGCAGCACCGGGACAGGCCCCTACGAGCAGTACTTC. This codes for CSTGTGPYEQYF.

This chain links TRBV5-1 with TRBJ2-5; TRBD2 matches 10 bases. The DNA end favors TRBJ2-7, so the J call may be wrong. The CDR3 contains 15 residues. Looked up from germline, CDR1 is SGHRS and CDR2 is YFSETQ. This chain's CDR3 is CASSFRGLADYEQYF. CDR3 bases: TGCGCCAGCAGCTTCAGAGGACTAGCGGATTACGAGCAGTACTTC.

The chain couples TRBV28 to TRBJ1-1; D unresolved. CDR3 size: 15 residues. V was pared by 6 bases and J by 4 bases, with 18 bases between. Germline CDR1 reads MDHEN; CDR2 reads SYDVKM. The CDR3 reads CASSLLHRGSTEAFF. The CDR3 DNA reads TGTGCCAGCAGCCTTCTACACCGGGGAAGCACTGAAGCTTTCTTT.

The chain joins TRBV7-9 to TRBJ1-1; D ambiguous. The CDR3 length is 19 residues. Trimming left V 2 bases short and J 1 base short, with 23 bases between. Per the germline V gene, CDR1 is SEHNR and CDR2 is FQNEAQ (reference sequence). CDR3 in amino acids: CASSLSFTGRTIRNTEAFF. In DNA form, the CDR3 reads TGTGCCAGCAGCTTAAGTTTTACGGGAAGAACGATAAGGAACACTGAAGCTTTCTTT. The variable domain in full, with the rest retrieved from reference TRBV7-9 and TRBJ1-1, is DTGVSQNPRHKITKRGQNVTFRCDPISEHNRLYWYRQTLGQGPEFLTYFQNEAQLEKSRLLSDRFSAERPKGSFSTLEIQRTEQGDSAMYLCASSLSFTGRTIRNTEAFFGQGTRLTVV.

The V call is TRBV13, the J call TRBJ1-3, with no clear D. The CDR3 extends over 13 amino acids. Germline V CDR1 and CDR2: PRHDT, FYEKMQ (reference sequence). Trimming took off 10 bases at V and 2 bases at J, with 12 bases between the two ends. In nucleotides, the CDR3 is TGTGCCACTCGACGGAGGGCTGGAAACACCATATATTTT. Amino acids: CATRRRAGNTIYF.

The chain employs TRBV28 and TRBJ1-2, with TRBD1 as a possible D gene (5 bases). V gave up 3 bases and J gave up 2 bases, with 10 bases separating them. The CDR3 sequence is 14 residues long. Germline V CDR1 and CDR2: MDHEN, SYDVKM. The CDR3 loop is CASSFAGWNYGYTF. The CDR3 DNA sequence: TGTGCCAGCAGTTTCGCAGGGTGGAACTATGGCTACACCTTC.

In regard to this clone: Additional DNA sequences in this sample encode the identical CDR3. This CDR3 reads CASSLRTGGGYGYTF. The CDR3 nucleotides read TGCGCCAGCAGCTTAAGGACAGGGGGCGGCTATGGCTACACCTTC. The chain employs TRBV5-1 and TRBJ1-2; 11 bases are shared with TRBD1. Germline V gene data show CDR1 as SGHRS and CDR2 as YFSETQ. With V trimmed by 2 bases and J by 4 bases, 4 bases remained unmatched. The CDR3 spans 15 residues.

The rearrangement links TRBV5-6 to TRBJ2-5; 14 bases align to TRBD2. The closer fit of TRBJ2-7 to the DNA end suggests the J call may be wrong. Germline V lookup: CDR1 SGHDT, CDR2 YYEEEE. The CDR3 totals 17 residues. CDR3 DNA sequence: TGTGCCAGCAGCTTGAGGGGCGGGACTAGCGGGAGTTACGAGCAGTACTTC. As protein: CASSLRGGTSGSYEQYF.

The J gene is TRBJ2-2, the V gene TRBV27, with D maybe TRBD2 (6 bases). Per the germline V gene, CDR1 is MNHEY and CDR2 is SMNVEV (reference sequence). Trimming left V 3 bases short and J 2 bases short, with 7 bases between. CDR3 size: 14 residues. The CDR3 nucleotides are TGTGCCAGCAGTTTGGGACTCAACACCGGGGAGCTGTTTTTT. Protein product: CASSLGLNTGELFF.

This clone showed up just a few times. This same CDR3 is encoded by further DNA sequences in the sample. This chain connects TRBV7-8 to TRBJ1-2, with 7 bases aligning to TRBD1. CDR1 and CDR2 (germline): SGHVS, FQNEAQ. The V segment lost 5 bases and the J segment 0 bases; nucleotides outside the gene matches: 3. This CDR3 comprises 14 residues. The CDR3 nucleotides read TGTGCCAGCAGCGCGGGACAGACTAACTATGGCTACACCTTC. Its translation is CASSAGQTNYGYTF.

The chain carries TRBV14 and TRBJ2-7; 7 bases align to TRBD1. Losses at the gene ends were 0 bases for V and 2 bases for J; bases not matched to a gene: 7. The CDR3 is made up of 16 amino acids. Germline V lookup: CDR1 SGHDN, CDR2 FVKESK. The CDR3 nucleotides read TGTGCCAGCAGCCAAGACCTCCGACAGGGACCCTACGAGCAGTACTTC. It translates to CASSQDLRQGPYEQYF.

The gene calls are TRBV18 and TRBJ1-1; 9 nucleotides match TRBD1. The CDR3 consists of 15 residues. V was pared by 2 bases and J by 5 bases, with 6 bases of the junction left unmatched. Germline V gene lookup returns CDR1 KGHSH and CDR2 LQKENI. The CDR3 nucleotides read TGTGCCAGCTCACCAATGGACAGGGGTTCGACTGAAGCTTTCTTT. Its protein product is CASSPMDRGSTEAFF.